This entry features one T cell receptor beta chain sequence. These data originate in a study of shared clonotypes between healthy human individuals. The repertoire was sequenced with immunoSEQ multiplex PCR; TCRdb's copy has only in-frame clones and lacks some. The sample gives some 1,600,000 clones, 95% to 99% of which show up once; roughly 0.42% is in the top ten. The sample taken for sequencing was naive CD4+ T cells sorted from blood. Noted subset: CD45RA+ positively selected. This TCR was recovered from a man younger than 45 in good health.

The CDR3 DNA reads as TGTGCCAGCAGCCAAGGCGGGACTAGTCAGTTCTTC. Translation: CASSQGGTSQFF. V usage is TRBV14 and J usage is TRBJ2-1, with TRBD2 matching over 8 bases. The V gene's germline CDR1 is SGHDN and CDR2 FVKESK. V gave up 1 base and J gave up 13 bases; unmatched junction bases: 3. CDR3 size: 12 residues.